Listed below are T cell receptor beta chains from one sample, sequenced in a study of blood T cell repertoires in COVID-19. Assay used: immunoSEQ multiplex PCR; TCRdb lists only in-frame clones, some missing. The sample lists around 250,000 clones, approximately 85% seen once, with less than 2.5% in the top ten. The sample was PBMCs or T cells enriched from blood (not recorded which). These receptors were obtained from a woman aged 45-65 years who had recovered from COVID-19. The CDR3 runs from the conserved cysteine through the conserved F or W. Each record gives: V gene, clone size, J gene, D gene, CDR3 protein, CDR3 DNA. The D gene is left open where the match is weak. Rows give clone size only sometimes, using once, few, many, or a class for an expanded clone.

>TRBV6-5|NA|TRBJ1-1|NA
CASRGVLYTEAFF
TGTGCCAGCCGGGGGGTACTATACACTGAAGCTTTCTTT
>TRBV14|few|TRBJ1-2|TRBD1
CASSRTGGTNYGYTF
TGTGCCAGCAGCCGGACAGGGGGTACTAACTATGGCTACACCTTC
>TRBV19|NA|TRBJ1-5|NA
CASRLDPSYSNQPQHF
TGTGCCAGTCGACTGGATCCGTCCTATAGCAATCAGCCCCAGCATTTT
>TRBV5-1|NA|TRBJ2-3|NA
CASRGGTRTKDTQYF
TGCGCCAGCAGGGGGGGAACGCGGACAAAGGATACGCAGTATTTT
>TRBV20-1|once|TRBJ2-6|TRBD1
CSASPLGFRDRANSGANVLTF
TGCAGTGCTAGTCCCCTAGGTTTTCGGGACAGGGCAAACTCTGGGGCCAACGTCCTGACTTTC
>TRBV28|NA|TRBJ2-1|TRBD1
CASSLLTGVGLNEQFF
TGTGCCAGCAGTTTACTTACAGGGGTGGGGCTCAATGAGCAGTTCTTC
>TRBV28|NA|TRBJ2-7|TRBD2
CASRRAGAYEQYF
TGTGCCAGCAGAAGAGCGGGGGCCTACGAGCAGTACTTC
>TRBV2|NA|TRBJ1-2|TRBD1
CASRGTGVNYGYTF
TGTGCCAGCAGAGGGACAGGGGTAAACTATGGCTACACCTTC
>TRBV3-1/TRBV3-2|once|TRBJ2-1|NA
CASSPRLLLSSYNEQFF
TGTGCCAGCAGCCCCCGACTCCTCCTAAGCTCCTACAATGAGCAGTTCTTC
>TRBV7-2|NA|TRBJ1-2|NA
CASSLGARDHGYTF
TGTGCCAGCAGCTTAGGGGCCAGGGATCATGGCTACACCTTC
>TRBV28|NA|TRBJ1-2|NA
CASSLSQRGGYTF
TGTGCCAGCAGTTTATCCCAACGGGGGGGCTACACCTTC
>TRBV29-1|NA|TRBJ2-3|NA
CSVDQAGLTDTQYF
TGCAGCGTTGACCAGGCAGGTCTCACAGATACGCAGTATTTT
>TRBV7-3|NA|TRBJ2-3|NA
CASSLAGETDTQYF
TGTGCCAGCAGCTTAGCAGGCGAGACAGATACGCAGTATTTT
>TRBV28|NA|TRBJ1-2|NA
CASRPQGLDGYTF
TGTGCCAGCAGACCCCAGGGGCTTGATGGCTACACCTTC
>TRBV7-2|few|TRBJ2-1|NA
CASSLRLARGPYNEQFF
TGTGCCAGCAGCTTAAGACTAGCCAGGGGCCCCTACAATGAGCAGTTCTTC
>TRBV27|NA|TRBJ2-1|TRBD2
CASSPTSAYNEQFF
TGTGCCAGCAGTCCGACTAGCGCCTACAATGAGCAGTTCTTC
>TRBV27|NA|TRBJ2-7|NA
CASSLSTGSSYEQYF
TGTGCCAGCAGTTTATCCACAGGGTCCTCCTACGAGCAGTACTTC
>TRBV27|many|TRBJ1-6|NA
CASSFGGTGNSPLHF
TGTGCCAGCAGTTTTGGAGGGACGGGGAATTCACCCCTCCACTTT
>TRBV29-1|once|TRBJ2-5|NA
CSVALGGETQYF
TGCAGCGTCGCTCTAGGTGGAGAGACCCAGTACTTC
>TRBV6-5|once|TRBJ2-7|TRBD2
CASSYSGTTNF
TGTGCCAGCAGTTATAGCGGGACAACCAACTTC
>TRBV20-1|NA|TRBJ1-3|NA
CSASGGPGNTIYF
TGCAGTGCTAGTGGGGGGCCTGGAAACACCATATATTTT
>TRBV5-1|NA|TRBJ2-3|TRBD2
CASSFGTSGGEDTQYF
TGCGCCAGCAGCTTCGGGACTAGCGGGGGTGAAGATACGCAGTATTTT
>TRBV10-3|NA|TRBJ2-1|NA
CAKLRFLRPREQFF
TGTGCCAAACTCCGGTTTCTTCGTCCCCGTGAGCAGTTCTTC
>TRBV5-8|NA|TRBJ2-7|TRBD2
CASGRLAEYEQYF
TGTGCCAGCGGTAGACTAGCGGAATACGAGCAGTACTTC
>TRBV27|once|TRBJ2-5|NA
CASSWGTPQETQYF
TGTGCCAGCAGTTGGGGGACTCCGCAAGAGACCCAGTACTTC
>TRBV7-9|NA|TRBJ2-7|NA
CASSLAPAWEQYF
TGTGCCAGCAGCTTAGCGCCAGCGTGGGAGCAGTACTTC
>TRBV18|once|TRBJ2-7|TRBD1
CASSPDRVGEQYF
TGTGCCAGCTCACCAGACAGGGTCGGCGAGCAGTACTTC
>TRBV5-1|NA|TRBJ2-7|TRBD2
CASSFLAGVDEQYF
TGCGCCAGCAGCTTCCTAGCGGGAGTCGACGAGCAGTACTTC
>TRBV3-1/TRBV3-2|NA|TRBJ1-2|TRBD1
CASSHGTGNGYTF
TGTGCCAGCAGCCACGGGACAGGGAATGGCTACACCTTC
>TRBV4-1|NA|TRBJ1-3|NA
CASSQGPGWETGNTIYF
TGCGCCAGCAGCCAAGGGCCAGGGTGGGAAACTGGAAACACCATATATTTT
>TRBV9|NA|TRBJ1-4|TRBD1
CASSAGPTGIEKLFF
TGTGCCAGCAGCGCCGGACCGACAGGGATTGAAAAACTGTTTTTT
>TRBV28|NA|TRBJ1-3|TRBD1
CAIRQGLSGNTIYF
TGTGCCATAAGACAGGGACTCTCTGGAAACACCATATATTTT
>TRBV5-4|few|TRBJ2-1|NA
CASSLGGTTSYNEQFF
TGTGCCAGCAGCTTGGGGGGGACAACCTCCTACAATGAGCAGTTCTTC
>TRBV5-4|NA|TRBJ2-1|TRBD2
CASSARTSLIHEQFF
TGTGCCAGCAGCGCCCGGACTAGCCTCATACATGAGCAGTTCTTC
>TRBV6-5|NA|TRBJ1-1|NA
CASRSQQGGTEAFF
TGTGCCAGCAGGAGCCAACAGGGAGGGACTGAAGCTTTCTTT
>TRBV6-5|few|TRBJ1-5|TRBD1
CASSRTGLNQPQHF
TGTGCCAGCAGCAGGACAGGCCTCAATCAGCCCCAGCATTTT
>TRBV30|NA|TRBJ2-7|TRBD1
CAWASRGRDEQYF
TGTGCCTGGGCTTCTAGGGGGCGCGACGAGCAGTACTTC
>TRBV28|NA|TRBJ1-2|NA
CASSLRGNGYTF
TGTGCCAGCAGTTTAAGGGGTAATGGCTACACCTTC
>TRBV2|NA|TRBJ2-7|NA
CANSAIADYEQYF
TGTGCCAACAGTGCCATAGCCGATTACGAGCAGTACTTC